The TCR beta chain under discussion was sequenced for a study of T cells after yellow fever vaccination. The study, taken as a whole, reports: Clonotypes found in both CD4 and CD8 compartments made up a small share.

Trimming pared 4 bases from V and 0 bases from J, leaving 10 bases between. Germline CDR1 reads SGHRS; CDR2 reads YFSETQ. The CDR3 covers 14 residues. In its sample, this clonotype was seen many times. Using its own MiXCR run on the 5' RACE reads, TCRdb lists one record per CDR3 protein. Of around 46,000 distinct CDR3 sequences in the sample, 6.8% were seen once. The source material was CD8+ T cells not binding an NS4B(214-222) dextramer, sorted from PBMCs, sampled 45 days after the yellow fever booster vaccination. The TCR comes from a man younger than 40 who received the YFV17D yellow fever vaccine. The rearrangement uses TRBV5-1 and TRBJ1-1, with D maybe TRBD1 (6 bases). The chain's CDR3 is CASSGGQMNTEAFF. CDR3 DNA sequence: TGCGCCAGCAGCGGTGGACAGATGAACACTGAAGCTTTCTTT.